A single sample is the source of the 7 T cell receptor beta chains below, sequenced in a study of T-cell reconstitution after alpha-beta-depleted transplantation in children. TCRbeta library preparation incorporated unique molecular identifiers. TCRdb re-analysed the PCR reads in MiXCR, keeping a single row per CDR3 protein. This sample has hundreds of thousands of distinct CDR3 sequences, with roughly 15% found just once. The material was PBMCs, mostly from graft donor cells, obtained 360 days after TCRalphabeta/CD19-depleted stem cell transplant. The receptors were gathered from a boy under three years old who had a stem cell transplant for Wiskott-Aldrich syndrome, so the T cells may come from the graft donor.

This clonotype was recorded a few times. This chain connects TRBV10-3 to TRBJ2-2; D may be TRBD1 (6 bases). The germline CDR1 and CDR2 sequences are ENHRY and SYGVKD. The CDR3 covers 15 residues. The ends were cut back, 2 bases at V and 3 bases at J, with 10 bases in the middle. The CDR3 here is CAISERTAYTGELFF. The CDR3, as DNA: TGTGCCATCAGTGAGAGGACAGCATACACCGGGGAGCTGTTTTTT.

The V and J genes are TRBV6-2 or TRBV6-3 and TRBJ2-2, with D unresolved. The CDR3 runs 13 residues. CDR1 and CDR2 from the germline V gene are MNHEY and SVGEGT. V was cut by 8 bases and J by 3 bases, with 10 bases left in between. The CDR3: CASRYSDTGELFF. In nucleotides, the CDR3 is TGTGCCAGCCGATACTCGGACACCGGGGAGCTGTTTTTT.

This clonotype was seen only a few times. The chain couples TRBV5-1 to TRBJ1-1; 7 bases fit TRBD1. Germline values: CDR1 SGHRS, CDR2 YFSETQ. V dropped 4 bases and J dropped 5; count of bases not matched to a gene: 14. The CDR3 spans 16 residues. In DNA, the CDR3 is TGCGCCAGCAGCGTCAACCCCCCAGGGGGAACGACTGAAGCTTTCTTT. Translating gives CASSVNPPGGTTEAFF.

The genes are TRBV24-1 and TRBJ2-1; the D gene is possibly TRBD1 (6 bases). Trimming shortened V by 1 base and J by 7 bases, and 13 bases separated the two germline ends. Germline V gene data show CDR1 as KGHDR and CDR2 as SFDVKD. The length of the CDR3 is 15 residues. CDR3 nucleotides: TGTGCCACCAGTGATTTTCGGCTCAGGGGTAATGAGCAGTTCTTC. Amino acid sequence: CATSDFRLRGNEQFF.

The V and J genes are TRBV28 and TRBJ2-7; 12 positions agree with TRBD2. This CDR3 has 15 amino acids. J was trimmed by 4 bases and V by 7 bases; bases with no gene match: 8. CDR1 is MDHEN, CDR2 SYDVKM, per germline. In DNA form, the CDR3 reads TGTGCCAGCAAGAGAGGACTAGCGGGAACATACGAGCAGTACTTC. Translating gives CASKRGLAGTYEQYF.

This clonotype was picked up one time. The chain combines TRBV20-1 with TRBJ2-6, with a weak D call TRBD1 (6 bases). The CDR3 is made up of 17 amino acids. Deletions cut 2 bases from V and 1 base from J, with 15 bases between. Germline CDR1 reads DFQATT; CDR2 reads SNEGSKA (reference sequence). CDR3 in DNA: TGCAGTGCTAGACCGCGACAGGTTCTATCTGGGGCCAACGTCCTGACTTTC. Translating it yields CSARPRQVLSGANVLTF.

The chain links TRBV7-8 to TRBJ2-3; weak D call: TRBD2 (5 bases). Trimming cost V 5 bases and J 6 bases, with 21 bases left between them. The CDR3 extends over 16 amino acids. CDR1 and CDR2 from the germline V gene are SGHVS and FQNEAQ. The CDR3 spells CASSPRRAASVDTQYF. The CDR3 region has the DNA TGTGCCAGCAGCCCAAGGCGGGCTGCGTCGGTGGATACGCAGTATTTT.